These 2 T cell receptor beta chains originate from one sample sequenced in a study of naive and memory T cell subsets. Specified treatment: skin biopsy from PPD injection site in Mantoux-positive individual. An oligonucleotide containing a UMI was ligated to the 3' end of TCR cDNA. Amplification of ligated cDNA took four PCR rounds with SP2 and nested alpha and beta constant primers. TCRdb recomputed calls from the UMI-ligation and nested PCR reads with MiXCR, one row per CDR3 protein. This sample's table reports 11 to 15 distinct CDR3 sequences. The sequencing used skin, collected from a tuberculin skin test site. These receptors were taken from an adult in good health.

On this clonotype itself: The library was designed around alpha chains, so this beta chain is a stray read whose abundance carries little weight. The chain is built from TRBV30 and TRBJ1-6; D uncertain. The CDR3 has 14 residues. V shed 2 bases and J shed 10 bases, with 15 bases lying between them. Germline V CDR1 and CDR2: GTSNPN, SVGIG (reference sequence). CDR3 sequence (DNA): TGTGCCTGGAGTCCGGAAGGTTATGGGTCACCCCTCCACTTT. This translates into CAWSPEGYGSPLHF.

Details on this clonotype: Since it is a stray read in a library aimed at alpha chains, this beta chain has a size that is not meaningful. The chain carries TRBV25-1 and TRBJ1-3, with a weak D call TRBD1 (6 bases). The CDR3 runs 13 residues. V was shortened by 9 bases and J by 4 bases, with 13 bases between the two germline ends. Germline V CDR1 and CDR2: MGHDK, SYGVNS. CDR3: CASKAGVGNTIYF. The CDR3 bases are TGTGCCAGTAAAGCAGGGGTGGGAAACACCATATATTTT.